The subject of this entry is one T cell receptor beta chain. This entry comes from a study of blood T cell repertoires in COVID-19. Assay: immunoSEQ multiplex PCR; the TCRdb copy retains only in-frame clones and omits some. The table includes approximately 290,000 clones, 80% to 85% detected once. The source material was peripheral blood. The clonotype was recovered from a person between 65 and 79 years old with COVID-19, enrolled during active disease.

CDR3 sequence reads: CASIAGSYEQYF. The CDR3 coding sequence is TGTGCCAGCATCGCCGGGAGCTACGAGCAGTACTTC. The chain employs TRBV6-4 and TRBJ2-7; weak D call: TRBD2 (6 bases). CDR3 length equals 12 residues. The germline V and J ends were trimmed by 7 bases and 3 bases, with 10 bases remaining between them. Germline V gives CDR1 MRHNA, CDR2 SNTAGT.